This TCR beta chain was captured by sequencing in a study of blood T cell repertoires in COVID-19. Study overall: T cells, B-cell-depleted T cells, or PBMCs provided the cDNA or gDNA that served as material.

Under the authors' procedure: Amplification from reference gene primers served as the basis for estimated nucleated cell counts. The protocol was immunoSEQ multiplex PCR, while the TCRdb copy is restricted to in-frame clones and leaves out a portion. That table is the source of V, J and clone size, and D and trimming were worked out from the DNA. The repertoire holds over 250,000 clones, approximately 79% seen once, with around 4.1% in the top ten. A single count supports this clone. V dropped 0 bases and J dropped 15; count of bases not matched to a gene: 18. Germline CDR1 is LGHDT and CDR2 is YNNKEL (reference sequence). This CDR3 has 18 amino acids. Participants spanned ages about 18 to 100 years and resided in roughly 26 US areas.

The TCR originated in a man under 40 with acute COVID-19. The chain employs TRBV3-1 (or the pseudogene TRBV3-2) and TRBJ2-1; the match to TRBD2 covers 12 bases. The sample taken for sequencing was PBMCs or T cells enriched from blood (not recorded which). DNA for the CDR3: TGTGCCAGCAGCCAAGATCTCGGGCTAGCGGGAGGGACTGGAGGGGCGTTCTTC. Its translation is CASSQDLGLAGGTGGAFF.